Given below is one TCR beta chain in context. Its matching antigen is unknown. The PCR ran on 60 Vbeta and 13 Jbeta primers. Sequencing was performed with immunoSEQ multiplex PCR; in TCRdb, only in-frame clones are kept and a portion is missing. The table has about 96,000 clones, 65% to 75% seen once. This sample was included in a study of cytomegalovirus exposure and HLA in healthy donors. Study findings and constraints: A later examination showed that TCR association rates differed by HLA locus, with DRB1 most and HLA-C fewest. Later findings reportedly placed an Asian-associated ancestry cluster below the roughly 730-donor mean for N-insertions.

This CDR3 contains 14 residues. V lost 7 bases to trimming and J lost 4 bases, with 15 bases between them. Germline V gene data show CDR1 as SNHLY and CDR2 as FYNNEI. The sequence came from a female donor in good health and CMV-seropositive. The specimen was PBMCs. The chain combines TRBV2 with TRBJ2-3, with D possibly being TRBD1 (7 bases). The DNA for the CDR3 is TGTGCCAGCAAGGGCAGGGGGGTGGCAGATACGCAGTATTTT. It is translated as CASKGRGVADTQYF.